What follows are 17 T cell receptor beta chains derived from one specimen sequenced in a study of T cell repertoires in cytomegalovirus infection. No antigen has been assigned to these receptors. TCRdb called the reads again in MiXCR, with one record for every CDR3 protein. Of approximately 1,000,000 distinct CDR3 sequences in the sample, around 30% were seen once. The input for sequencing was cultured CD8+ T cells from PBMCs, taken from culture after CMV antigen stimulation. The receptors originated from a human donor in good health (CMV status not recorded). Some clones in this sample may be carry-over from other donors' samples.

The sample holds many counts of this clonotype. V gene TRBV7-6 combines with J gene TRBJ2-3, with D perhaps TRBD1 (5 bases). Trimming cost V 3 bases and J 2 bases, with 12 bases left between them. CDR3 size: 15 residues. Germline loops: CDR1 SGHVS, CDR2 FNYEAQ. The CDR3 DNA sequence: TGTGCCAGCAGCTTTACGGCAGGGCTCACAGATACGCAGTATTTT. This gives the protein CASSFTAGLTDTQYF.

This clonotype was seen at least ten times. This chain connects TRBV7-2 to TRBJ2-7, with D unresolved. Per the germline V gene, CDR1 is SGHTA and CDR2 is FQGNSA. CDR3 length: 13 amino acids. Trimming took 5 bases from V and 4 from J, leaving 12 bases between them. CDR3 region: CASSSSLNYEQYV. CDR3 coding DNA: TGTGCCAGCAGCAGTAGCCTTAATTACGAGCAGTACGTC.

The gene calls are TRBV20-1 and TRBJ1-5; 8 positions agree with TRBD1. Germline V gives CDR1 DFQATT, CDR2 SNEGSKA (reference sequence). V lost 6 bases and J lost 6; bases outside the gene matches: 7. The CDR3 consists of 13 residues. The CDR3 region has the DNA TGCAGTGCCCAGGACAGGGATAGTCAGCCCCAGCATTTT. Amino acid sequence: CSAQDRDSQPQHF.

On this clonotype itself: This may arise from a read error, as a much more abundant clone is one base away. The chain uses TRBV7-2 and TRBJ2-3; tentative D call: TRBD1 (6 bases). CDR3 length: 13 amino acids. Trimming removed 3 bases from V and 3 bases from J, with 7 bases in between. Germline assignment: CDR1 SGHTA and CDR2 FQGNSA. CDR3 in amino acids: CTSSLGATDTQYF. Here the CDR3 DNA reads TGTACCAGCAGCTTGGGGGCGACAGATACGCAGTATTTT.

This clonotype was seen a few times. CDR3 bases: TGTGCCAGTAGTCGGGAGGACAGGGTGGATGAGCAGTTCTTC. Translation: CASSREDRVDEQFF. The chain is built from TRBV19 and TRBJ2-1; maybe TRBD1 (8 bases). The germline V and J ends were trimmed by 5 bases and 8 bases, with 16 bases remaining between them. CDR3 size: 14 residues. CDR1 is LNHDA and CDR2 is SQIVND in the germline V gene (reference sequence).

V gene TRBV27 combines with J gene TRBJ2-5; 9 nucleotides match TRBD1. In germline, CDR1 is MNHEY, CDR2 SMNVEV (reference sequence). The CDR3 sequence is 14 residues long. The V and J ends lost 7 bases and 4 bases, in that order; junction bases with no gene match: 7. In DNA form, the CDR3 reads TGTGCCAGCAAGATAACAGGGGGCGGAGAGACCCAGTACTTC. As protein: CASKITGGGETQYF.

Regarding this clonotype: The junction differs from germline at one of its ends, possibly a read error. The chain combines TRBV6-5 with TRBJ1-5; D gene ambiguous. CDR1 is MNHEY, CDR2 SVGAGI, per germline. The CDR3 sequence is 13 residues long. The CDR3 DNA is TGTGCCAACAGTTACCATGGGAATCAGCCCCAGCATTTT. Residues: CANSYHGNQPQHF.

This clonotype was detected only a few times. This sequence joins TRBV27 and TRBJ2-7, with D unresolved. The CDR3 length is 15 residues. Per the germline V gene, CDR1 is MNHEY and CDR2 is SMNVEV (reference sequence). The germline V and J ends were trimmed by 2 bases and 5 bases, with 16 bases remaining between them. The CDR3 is CASSLVQSNPDEQYF. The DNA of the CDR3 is TGTGCCAGCAGTTTAGTCCAATCGAATCCGGACGAGCAGTACTTC.

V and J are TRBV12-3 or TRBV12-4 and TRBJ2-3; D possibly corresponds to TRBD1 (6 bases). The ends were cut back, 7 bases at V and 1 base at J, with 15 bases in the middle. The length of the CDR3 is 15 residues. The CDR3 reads CASTGPYRGTDTQYF. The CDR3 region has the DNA TGTGCCAGCACGGGGCCCTACAGGGGCACAGATACGCAGTATTTT.

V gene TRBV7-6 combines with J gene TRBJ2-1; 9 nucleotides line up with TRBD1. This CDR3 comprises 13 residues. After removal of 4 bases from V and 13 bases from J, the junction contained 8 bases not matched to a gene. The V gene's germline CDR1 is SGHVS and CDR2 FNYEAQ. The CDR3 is CASSSDRGGIQFF. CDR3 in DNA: TGTGCCAGCAGCTCAGACAGGGGGGGTATACAGTTCTTC. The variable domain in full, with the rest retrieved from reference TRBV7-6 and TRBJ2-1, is GAGVSQSPRYKVTKRGQDVALRCDPISGHVSLYWYRQALGQGPEFLTYFNYEAQQDKSGLPNDRFSAERPEGSISTLTIQRTEQRDSAMYRCASSSDRGGIQFFGPGTRLTVL.

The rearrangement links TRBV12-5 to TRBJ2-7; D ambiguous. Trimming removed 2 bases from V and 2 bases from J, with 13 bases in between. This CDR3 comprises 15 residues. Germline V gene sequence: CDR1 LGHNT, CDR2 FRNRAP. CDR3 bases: TGTGCTAGTGGTTTGCCCAATAAATTGACCTACGAGCAGTACTTC. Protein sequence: CASGLPNKLTYEQYF.

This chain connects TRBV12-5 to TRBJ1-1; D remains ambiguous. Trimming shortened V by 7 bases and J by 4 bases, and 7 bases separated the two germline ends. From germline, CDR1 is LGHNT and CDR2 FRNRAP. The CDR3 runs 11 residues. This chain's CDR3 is CASAPGTEAFF. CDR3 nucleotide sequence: TGTGCTAGTGCCCCGGGCACTGAAGCTTTCTTT.

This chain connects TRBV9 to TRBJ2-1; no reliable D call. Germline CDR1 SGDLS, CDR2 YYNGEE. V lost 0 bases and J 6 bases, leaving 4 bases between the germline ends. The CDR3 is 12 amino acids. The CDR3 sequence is CASSVVVNEQFF. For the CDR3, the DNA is TGTGCCAGCAGCGTAGTTGTCAATGAGCAGTTCTTC. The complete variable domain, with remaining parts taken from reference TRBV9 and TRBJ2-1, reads DSGVTQTPKHLITATGQRVTLRCSPRSGDLSVYWYQQSLDQGLQFLIQYYNGEERAKGNILERFSAQQFPDLHSELNLSSLELGDSALYFCASSVVVNEQFFGPGTRLTVL.

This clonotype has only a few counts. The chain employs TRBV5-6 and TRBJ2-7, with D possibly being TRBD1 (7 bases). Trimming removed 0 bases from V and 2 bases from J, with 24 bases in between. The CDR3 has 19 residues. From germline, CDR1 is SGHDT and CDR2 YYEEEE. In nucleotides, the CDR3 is TGTGCCAGCAGCTTGGCCGGGACAGTCCTGGAGGGGTTAGCCTACGAGCAGTACTTC. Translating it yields CASSLAGTVLEGLAYEQYF.

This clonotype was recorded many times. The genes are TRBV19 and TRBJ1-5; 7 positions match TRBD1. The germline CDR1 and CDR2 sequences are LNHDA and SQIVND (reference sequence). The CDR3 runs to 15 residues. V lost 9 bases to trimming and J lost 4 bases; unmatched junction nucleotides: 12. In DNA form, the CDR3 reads TGTGCCAGCAGTCTTATCCGGGACAGAAATCAGCCCCAGCATTTT. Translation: CASSLIRDRNQPQHF.

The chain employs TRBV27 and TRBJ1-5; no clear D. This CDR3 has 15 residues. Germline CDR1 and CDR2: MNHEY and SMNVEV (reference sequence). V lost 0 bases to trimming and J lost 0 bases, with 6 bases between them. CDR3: CASSLSDGSNQPQHF. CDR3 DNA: TGTGCCAGCAGTTTATCCGACGGTAGCAATCAGCCCCAGCATTTT.

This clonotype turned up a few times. This CDR3 is CSASPDGAPNYGYTF. CDR3 nucleotides: TGCAGTGCCAGTCCCGACGGGGCCCCTAACTATGGCTACACCTTC. The gene calls are TRBV20-1 and TRBJ1-2; possible D gene TRBD1, 5 bases. The CDR3 has 15 residues. Germline CDR1 reads DFQATT; CDR2 reads SNEGSKA (reference sequence). The germline V and J ends were trimmed by 6 bases and 0 bases, with 17 bases remaining between them.